The next 21 T cell receptor beta chains were all read from a single sample in a study of shared clonotypes between healthy human individuals (dated by TCRdb to about 2020). The library was generated by the immunoSEQ multiplex PCR assay. Sourced from immuneACCESS, this table was stored by TCRdb with only in-frame sequences that have V and J called. A share of the clones is absent; for the studies checked, an unresolved V gene accounts for under half, and the remainder has no known explanation. The sample table holds under 2.5 million clones, of which around 92% were seen once. The ten largest clones represent around 0.38% of the sample. The sequencing input was naive CD4+ T cells from PBMCs. The cell subset or site label here, explained by the study, means: CD45RA+ positively selected. Source of these receptors: a man between 18 and 29 years old in good health. Some clones in this sample may be carry-over from other donors' samples.

V is TRBV5-1 and J is TRBJ2-7; 10 bases map to TRBD1. The CDR3 is 16 residues long. Germline CDR1 is SGHRS and CDR2 is YFSETQ. V dropped 3 bases and J dropped 0; count of bases not matched to a gene: 6. The CDR3 bases are TGCGCCAGCAGCTCCCAACGACAGGGGGCCTCCTACGAGCAGTACTTC. This sequence encodes CASSSQRQGASYEQYF.

The rearrangement links TRBV18 to TRBJ2-7, with D perhaps assigned TRBD1 or TRBD2 (6 bases each). CDR3 length equals 16 residues. V lost 1 base and J 1 base, leaving 14 bases between the germline ends. Germline CDR1 KGHSH, CDR2 LQKENI. The CDR3 region has the DNA TGTGCCAGCTCACCACTGGGGGCGGGAACTTCCTACGAGCAGTACTTC. Translated, it gives CASSPLGAGTSYEQYF. The full variable domain, in which reference TRBV18 and TRBJ2-7 provide the parts outside the CDR3, is NAGVMQNPRHLVRRRGQEARLRCSPMKGHSHVYWYRQLPEEGLKFMVYLQKENIIDESGMPKERFSAEFPKEGPSILRIQQVVRGDSAAYFCASSPLGAGTSYEQYFGPGTRLTVT.

This CDR3 is CASSPPGQQAYGYTF. The CDR3 bases are TGTGCCAGCTCACCTCCAGGACAGCAAGCCTATGGCTACACCTTC. The V and J genes are TRBV18 and TRBJ1-2; D may be TRBD1 (6 bases). V gave up 3 bases and J gave up 4 bases, with 15 bases separating them. The germline CDR1 and CDR2 sequences are KGHSH and LQKENI. CDR3 length equals 15 residues.

The rearrangement joins TRBV9 to TRBJ1-3; D uncertain. The CDR3 is 15 residues long. The germline V gene has CDR1 SGDLS and CDR2 YYNGEE. V dropped 4 bases and J dropped 0 bases, with 11 bases sitting between them. CDR3 in amino acids: CASSPTALSGNTIYF. The CDR3 coding sequence is TGTGCCAGCAGCCCCACCGCCCTCTCTGGAAACACCATATATTTT.

The chain links TRBV5-1 to TRBJ2-7; 9 nucleotides agree with TRBD2. J was trimmed by 2 bases and V by 1 base; bases with no gene match: 7. This CDR3 comprises 16 residues. From germline, CDR1 is SGHRS and CDR2 YFSETQ. CDR3 DNA: TGCGCCAGCAGCTTGTCTAGCGGGGCCGTTACCTACGAGCAGTACTTC. Amino acids: CASSLSSGAVTYEQYF.

The V and J genes are TRBV4-1 and TRBJ2-3; 8 bases line up with TRBD2. Losses at the gene ends were 5 bases for V and 2 bases for J; bases not matched to a gene: 12. Looked up from germline, CDR1 is MGHRA and CDR2 is YSYEKL. The length of the CDR3 is 17 residues. CDR3 in amino acids: CASSIGLAELSTDTQYF. CDR3 DNA: TGCGCCAGCAGCATCGGACTAGCAGAACTTTCCACAGATACGCAGTATTTT.

The CDR3 DNA sequence: TGCAGCGTTGGGGTGGTTGAGACCCAGTACTTC. Residues: CSVGVVETQYF. This chain connects TRBV29-1 to TRBJ2-5; D remains ambiguous. V was clipped by 4 bases and J by 5 bases, with 8 bases between them. Per germline, CDR1 SQVTM and CDR2 ANQGSEA. The length of the CDR3 is 11 residues. Full variable domain (rest looked up from reference TRBV29-1 and TRBJ2-5): SAVISQKPSRDICQRGTSLTIQCQVDSQVTMMFWYRQQPGQSLTLIATANQGSEATYESGFVIDKFPISRPNLTFSTLTVSNMSPEDSSIYLCSVGVVETQYFGPGTRLLVL.

The V and J genes are TRBV10-3 and TRBJ2-7; 8 positions match TRBD1. Unmatched junction bases numbered 8, after V lost 10 bases and J lost 0 bases. Germline V lookup: CDR1 ENHRY, CDR2 SYGVKD. This CDR3 contains 14 residues. The CDR3 here is CATKDRESSYEQYF. CDR3 bases: TGTGCCACCAAGGACAGGGAGTCCTCCTACGAGCAGTACTTC.

The chain joins TRBV10-3 to TRBJ1-2; TRBD1 matches at 8 bases. The CDR3 length is 14 residues. CDR1 is ENHRY, CDR2 SYGVKD, per germline. Unmatched junction bases numbered 5, after V lost 0 bases and J lost 8 bases. The CDR3 loop is CAISESRDRTGYTF. Written as DNA, the CDR3 is TGTGCCATCAGTGAGTCGCGGGACAGGACCGGCTACACCTTC.

This chain joins TRBV6-5 and TRBJ2-3, with TRBD1 matching over 7 bases. The J segment lost 4 bases and the V segment lost 5 bases, leaving 3 bases of the junction unmatched. The V gene's germline CDR1 is MNHEY and CDR2 SVGAGI. The CDR3 spans 13 residues. The DNA of the CDR3 is TGTGCCAGCAGTAGAGGGGGCGCAGATACGCAGTATTTT. The encoded protein is CASSRGGADTQYF.

V is TRBV7-9 and J is TRBJ2-2, with D possibly matching TRBD2 (5 bases). Trimming shortened V by 2 bases and J by 8 bases, and 24 bases separated the two germline ends. This CDR3 spans 18 amino acids. Germline CDR1 and CDR2: SEHNR and FQNEAQ (reference sequence). This CDR3 reads CASSLRRAAYLLGGELFF. The CDR3 region has the DNA TGTGCCAGCAGCTTACGGCGAGCGGCTTACCTTCTAGGAGGGGAGCTGTTTTTT.

The J gene is TRBJ2-7, the V gene TRBV6-6; TRBD1 matches 7 bases. The length of the CDR3 is 13 residues. The V segment lost 5 bases and the J segment 6 bases; nucleotides outside the gene matches: 7. The germline gives CDR1 MNHNY, CDR2 SVGAGI (reference sequence). The CDR3 protein is CASSEATGTEQYF. CDR3 nucleotides: TGTGCCAGCAGTGAGGCGACAGGGACCGAGCAGTACTTC.

V and J are TRBV11-2 and TRBJ2-7; 13 bases fit TRBD2. Germline-derived CDR1 and CDR2 are SGHAT and FQNNGV. This CDR3 has 16 amino acids. J was trimmed by 3 bases and V by 6 bases; bases with no gene match: 8. The CDR3 DNA reads as TGTGCCAGCAGTGGGACTAGCGGGGCCAGGGACTACGAGCAGTACTTC. Translating gives CASSGTSGARDYEQYF.

The sample holds one count of this clone. The chain recombines TRBV7-9 with TRBJ1-4, with a possible D match to TRBD1 (5 bases). This CDR3 spans 15 amino acids. The V end lost 5 bases, the J end lost 10 bases, and 20 bases lay between the germline ends. Germline CDR1 SEHNR, CDR2 FQNEAQ (reference sequence). The CDR3 DNA is TGTGCCAGCAGCCCAGGGTTTGGGTTGCTTGGAAAACTGTTTTTT. Protein sequence: CASSPGFGLLGKLFF.

The chain recombines TRBV7-9 with TRBJ1-1, with a possible D match to TRBD1 (5 bases). Trimming left V 5 bases short and J 0 bases short, with 22 bases between. Germline V gives CDR1 SEHNR, CDR2 FQNEAQ (reference sequence). CDR3 length: 18 residues. The CDR3 here is CASSPPLGDRSMNTEAFF. The CDR3 DNA is TGTGCCAGCAGCCCCCCATTGGGAGACAGATCCATGAACACTGAAGCTTTCTTT.

The chain is built from TRBV27 and TRBJ1-2; D not certain. CDR1 MNHEY and CDR2 SMNVEV come from the germline V gene (reference sequence). The CDR3 is 14 residues long. Trimming pared 5 bases from V and 1 base from J, leaving 11 bases between. CDR3 sequence: CASSLTPYNYGYTF. The DNA of the CDR3 is TGTGCCAGCAGTCTGACACCCTATAACTATGGCTACACCTTC.

The chain couples TRBV29-1 to TRBJ2-1; 9 positions agree with TRBD1. V lost 0 bases to trimming and J lost 4 bases; unmatched junction nucleotides: 1. The CDR3 has 14 amino acids. CDR1 and CDR2 (germline): SQVTM, ANQGSEA. The CDR3 sequence: CSVEDGTGYNEQFF. DNA of the CDR3: TGCAGCGTTGAAGATGGGACAGGGTACAATGAGCAGTTCTTC.

In the case of this clone: The same CDR3 is also encoded by other DNA sequences in this sample. The chain couples TRBV28 to TRBJ2-2; D not certain. CDR3 size: 12 residues. Looked up from germline, CDR1 is MDHEN and CDR2 is SYDVKM. The germline V and J ends were trimmed by 7 bases and 2 bases, with 5 bases remaining between them. For the CDR3, the DNA is TGTGCCAGCAACCGAAACACCGGGGAGCTGTTTTTT. Translation: CASNRNTGELFF. The full variable domain, in which reference TRBV28 and TRBJ2-2 provide the parts outside the CDR3, is DVKVTQSSRYLVKRTGEKVFLECVQDMDHENMFWYRQDPGLGLRLIYFSYDVKMKEKGDIPEGYSVSREKKERFSLILESASTNQTSMYLCASNRNTGELFFGEGSRLTVL.

The V and J genes are TRBV4-2 and TRBJ2-3, with D possibly matching TRBD2 (5 bases). The V end was cut by 3 bases, the J end by 2 bases, with 21 bases between. The CDR3 contains 18 residues. The germline gives CDR1 LGHNA, CDR2 YNFKEQ. CDR3 amino acids: CASSHTRWEFDSTDTQYF. In DNA, the CDR3 is TGTGCCAGCAGCCATACACGTTGGGAGTTCGATTCCACAGATACGCAGTATTTT.

This clone appeared once. This same CDR3 is encoded by further DNA sequences in the sample. The gene calls are TRBV6-1 and TRBJ2-7, with D perhaps being TRBD1 or TRBD2 (5 bases each). CDR1 and CDR2 from the germline V gene are MNHNS and SASEGT. The CDR3 is 14 amino acids. Trimming left V 7 bases short and J 2 bases short, with 15 bases between. The CDR3 nucleotides read TGTGCCAGCACCCCGGGGCAGGGAACCTACGAGCAGTACTTC. Protein sequence: CASTPGQGTYEQYF.

The chain uses TRBV13 and TRBJ2-7; tentatively, D is TRBD1 (5 bases). This CDR3 is 14 amino acids long. Germline CDR1 PRHDT, CDR2 FYEKMQ (reference sequence). Trimming took 1 base from V and 4 from J, leaving 11 bases between them. The CDR3 DNA reads TGTGCCAGCAGCTTAGACAGGATAGAATACGAGCAGTACTTC. It is translated as CASSLDRIEYEQYF.